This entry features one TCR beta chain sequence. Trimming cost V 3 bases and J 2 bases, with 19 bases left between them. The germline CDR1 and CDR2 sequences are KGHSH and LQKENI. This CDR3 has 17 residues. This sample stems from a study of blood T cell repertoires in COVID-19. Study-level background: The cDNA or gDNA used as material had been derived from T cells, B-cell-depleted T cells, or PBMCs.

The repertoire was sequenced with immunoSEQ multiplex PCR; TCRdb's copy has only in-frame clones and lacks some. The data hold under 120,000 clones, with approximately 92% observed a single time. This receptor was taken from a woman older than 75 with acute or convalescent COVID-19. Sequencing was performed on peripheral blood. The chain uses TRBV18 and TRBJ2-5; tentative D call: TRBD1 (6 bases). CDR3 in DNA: TGTGCCAGCTCACCGGCAACACCGGGACACCAACAAGAGACCCAGTACTTC. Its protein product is CASSPATPGHQQETQYF.